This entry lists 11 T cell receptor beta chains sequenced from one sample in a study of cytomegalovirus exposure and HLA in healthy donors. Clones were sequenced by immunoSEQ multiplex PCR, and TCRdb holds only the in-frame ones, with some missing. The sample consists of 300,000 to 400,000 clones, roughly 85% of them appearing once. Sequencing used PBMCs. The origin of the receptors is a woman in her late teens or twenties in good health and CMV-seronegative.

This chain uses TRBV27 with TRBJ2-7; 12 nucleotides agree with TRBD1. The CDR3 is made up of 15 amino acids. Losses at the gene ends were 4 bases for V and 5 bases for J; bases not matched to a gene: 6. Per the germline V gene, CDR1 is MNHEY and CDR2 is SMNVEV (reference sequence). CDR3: CASSSAGTGGHEQYF. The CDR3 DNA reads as TGTGCCAGCAGTTCAGCCGGGACAGGGGGCCACGAGCAGTACTTC.

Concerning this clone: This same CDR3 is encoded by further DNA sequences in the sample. CDR3 sequence (DNA): TGTGCCAGCAGCCCCGGACAGGTTAATGAAAAACTGTTTTTT. Protein product: CASSPGQVNEKLFF. V and J are TRBV9 and TRBJ1-4; 7 nucleotides match TRBD1. Unmatched junction bases numbered 4, after V lost 4 bases and J lost 4 bases. Germline values: CDR1 SGDLS, CDR2 YYNGEE. CDR3 size: 14 residues. The whole variable domain, filled in from reference TRBV9 and TRBJ1-4, reads DSGVTQTPKHLITATGQRVTLRCSPRSGDLSVYWYQQSLDQGLQFLIQYYNGEERAKGNILERFSAQQFPDLHSELNLSSLELGDSALYFCASSPGQVNEKLFFGSGTQLSVL.

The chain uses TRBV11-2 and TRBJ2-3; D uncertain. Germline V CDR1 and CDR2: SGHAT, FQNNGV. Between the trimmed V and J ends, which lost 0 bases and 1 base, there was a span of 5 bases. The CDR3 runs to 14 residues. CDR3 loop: CASSLDLGTDTQYF. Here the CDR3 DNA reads TGTGCCAGCAGCTTAGATCTCGGCACAGATACGCAGTATTTT.

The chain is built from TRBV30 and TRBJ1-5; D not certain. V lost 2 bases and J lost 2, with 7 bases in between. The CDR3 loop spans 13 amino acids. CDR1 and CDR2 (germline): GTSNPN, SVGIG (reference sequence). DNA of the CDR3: TGTGCCTGGAGTAACGGGGGCAATCAGCCCCAGCATTTT. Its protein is CAWSNGGNQPQHF.

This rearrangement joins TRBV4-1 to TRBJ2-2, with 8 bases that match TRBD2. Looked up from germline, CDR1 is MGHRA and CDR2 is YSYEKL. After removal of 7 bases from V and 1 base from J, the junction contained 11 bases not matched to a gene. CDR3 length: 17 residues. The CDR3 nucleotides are TGCGCCAGCAAAAAATCCTTAAGCGGGGGGAACACCGGGGAGCTGTTTTTT. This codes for CASKKSLSGGNTGELFF.

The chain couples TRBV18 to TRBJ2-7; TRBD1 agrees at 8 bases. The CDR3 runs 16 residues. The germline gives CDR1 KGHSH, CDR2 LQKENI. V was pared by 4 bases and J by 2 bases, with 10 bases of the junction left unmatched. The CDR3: CASSLGQGKGTYEQYF. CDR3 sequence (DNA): TGTGCCAGCTCACTTGGACAGGGCAAAGGAACCTACGAGCAGTACTTC. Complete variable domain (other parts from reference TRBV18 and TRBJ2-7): NAGVMQNPRHLVRRRGQEARLRCSPMKGHSHVYWYRQLPEEGLKFMVYLQKENIIDESGMPKERFSAEFPKEGPSILRIQQVVRGDSAAYFCASSLGQGKGTYEQYFGPGTRLTVT.

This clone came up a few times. CDR3 amino acids: CASSIEGSYNEQFF. The DNA of the CDR3 is TGTGCCAGTAGTATAGAGGGCAGCTACAATGAGCAGTTCTTC. The chain carries TRBV19 and TRBJ2-1; no clear D gene. The CDR3 runs 14 residues. The V and J ends lost 0 bases and 3 bases respectively, with 6 bases between them. The germline V gene has CDR1 LNHDA and CDR2 SQIVND (reference sequence).

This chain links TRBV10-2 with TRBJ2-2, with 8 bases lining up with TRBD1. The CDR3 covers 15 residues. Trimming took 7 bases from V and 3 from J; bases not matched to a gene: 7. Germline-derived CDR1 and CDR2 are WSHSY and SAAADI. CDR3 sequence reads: CASITGGPHTGELFF. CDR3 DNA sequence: TGCGCCAGCATTACAGGGGGTCCCCACACCGGGGAGCTGTTTTTT.

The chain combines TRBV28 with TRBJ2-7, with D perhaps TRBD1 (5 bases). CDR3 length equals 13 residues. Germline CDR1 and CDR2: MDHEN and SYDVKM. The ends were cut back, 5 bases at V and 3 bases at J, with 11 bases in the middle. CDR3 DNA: TGTGCCAGCAGTACGGACATCAGCTACGAGCAGTACTTC. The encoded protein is CASSTDISYEQYF.

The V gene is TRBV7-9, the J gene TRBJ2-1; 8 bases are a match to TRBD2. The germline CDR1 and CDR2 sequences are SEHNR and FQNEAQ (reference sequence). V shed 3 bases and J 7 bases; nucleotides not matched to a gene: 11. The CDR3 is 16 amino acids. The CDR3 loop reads CASSFEASGYGNEQFF. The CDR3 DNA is TGTGCCAGCAGCTTTGAGGCTAGCGGGTATGGGAATGAGCAGTTCTTC. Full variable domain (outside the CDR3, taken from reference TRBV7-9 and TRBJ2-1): DTGVSQNPRHKITKRGQNVTFRCDPISEHNRLYWYRQTLGQGPEFLTYFQNEAQLEKSRLLSDRFSAERPKGSFSTLEIQRTEQGDSAMYLCASSFEASGYGNEQFFGPGTRLTVL.

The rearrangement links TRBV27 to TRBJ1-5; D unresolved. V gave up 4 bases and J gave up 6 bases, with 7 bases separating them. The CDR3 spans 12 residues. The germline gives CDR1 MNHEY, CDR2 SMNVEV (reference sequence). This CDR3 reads CASSSGVQPQHF. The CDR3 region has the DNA TGTGCCAGCAGTTCCGGAGTTCAGCCCCAGCATTTT.